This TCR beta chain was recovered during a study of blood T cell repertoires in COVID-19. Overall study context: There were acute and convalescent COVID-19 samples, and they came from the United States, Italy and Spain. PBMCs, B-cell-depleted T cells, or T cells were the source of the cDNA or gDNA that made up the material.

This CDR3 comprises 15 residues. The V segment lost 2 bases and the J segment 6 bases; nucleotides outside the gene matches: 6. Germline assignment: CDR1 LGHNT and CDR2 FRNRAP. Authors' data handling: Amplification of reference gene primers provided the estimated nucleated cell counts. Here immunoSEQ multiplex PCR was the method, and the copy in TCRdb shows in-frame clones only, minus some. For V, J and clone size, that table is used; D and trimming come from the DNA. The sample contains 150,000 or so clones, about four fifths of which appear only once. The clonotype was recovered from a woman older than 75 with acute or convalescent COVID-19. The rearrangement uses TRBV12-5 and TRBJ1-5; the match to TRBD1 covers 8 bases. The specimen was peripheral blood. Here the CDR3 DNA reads TGTGCTAGTGGTTTGAGACAGGGGTTCGGTCAGCCCCAGCATTTT. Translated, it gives CASGLRQGFGQPQHF.